This T cell receptor beta chain was recorded in a study of blood T cell repertoires in COVID-19. The overall study: The samples span acute and convalescent COVID-19 from the United States, Italy and Spain. In each case, the material was cDNA or gDNA derived from T cells, B-cell-depleted T cells, or PBMCs.

The CDR3 is 16 residues long. J gave up 4 bases and V 4 bases, and 5 bases lay outside the gene matches. CDR1 LGHDT and CDR2 YNNKEL come from the germline V gene (reference sequence). This clone was recorded a few times. Original methodology: Scientists estimated how many nucleated cells there were by amplifying reference gene primers. TCRdb keeps only in-frame clones here, not all; method: immunoSEQ multiplex PCR. From that table come the V and J calls and clone size; the DNA was used to work out D and trimming. Here the sample spans under 200,000 clones, approximately 90% being singletons. The receptor's source is a man in his late teens or twenties with acute or convalescent COVID-19. The chain has TRBV3-1 (or the pseudogene TRBV3-2) and TRBJ1-6; TRBD1 agrees at 9 bases. The sequenced sample consisted of peripheral blood. The CDR3 here is CASSPTGGTYNSPLHF. The CDR3 nucleotides read TGTGCCAGCAGCCCAACAGGGGGCACTTATAATTCACCCCTCCACTTT.